One and the same sample provided the 6 T cell receptor beta chains below, sequenced in a study of blood T cell repertoires in COVID-19. Generated by immunoSEQ multiplex PCR, the TCRdb table keeps only in-frame clones and is missing some. Here the sample spans approximately 170,000 clones, approximately 80% being singletons. Sequencing was carried out using peripheral blood. Every receptor here comes from a woman aged 45 to 65 with acute or convalescent COVID-19.

The J gene is TRBJ1-1, the V gene TRBV18, with D uncertain. The CDR3 loop spans 14 amino acids. Germline CDR1 KGHSH, CDR2 LQKENI. Trimming took 3 bases from V and 3 from J, leaving 11 bases between them. The CDR3 DNA follows: TGTGCCAGCTCACCGCCGGACTCATACACTGAAGCTTTCTTT. Translated, it gives CASSPPDSYTEAFF.

The V and J genes are TRBV27 and TRBJ1-2; 10 positions agree with TRBD1. Germline V gene lookup returns CDR1 MNHEY and CDR2 SMNVEV (reference sequence). CDR3 length: 17 amino acids. The ends lost 4 bases at V and 1 base at J; junction bases unmatched: 9. CDR3 protein: CASSSTTGGSGNYGYTF. In DNA, the CDR3 is TGTGCCAGCAGTTCCACGACAGGGGGCTCTGGTAACTATGGCTACACCTTC.

This clone appeared once. V gene TRBV28 combines with J gene TRBJ2-1; D possibly corresponds to TRBD1 (6 bases). V was shortened by 6 bases and J by 9 bases, with 33 bases between the two germline ends. This CDR3 is 19 amino acids long. Germline CDR1 and CDR2: MDHEN and SYDVKM. Written as DNA, the CDR3 is TGTGCCAGCAGATCTCACGGCCGTTTGAAACAGGGTATAGGTGGTGAGCAGTTCTTC. The encoded protein is CASRSHGRLKQGIGGEQFF.

This rearrangement joins TRBV11-2 to TRBJ2-3, with 8 nucleotides matching TRBD2. The CDR3 is 16 residues long. Trimming took 4 bases from V and 0 from J; bases not matched to a gene: 6. Germline V gene lookup returns CDR1 SGHAT and CDR2 FQNNGV. The chain's CDR3 is CASSSPSGPSTDTQYF. In DNA, the CDR3 is TGTGCCAGCAGCTCCCCTAGCGGGCCCAGCACAGATACGCAGTATTTT.

In this sample, this clone turned up once. V usage is TRBV24-1 and J usage is TRBJ2-4, with D possibly being TRBD2 (6 bases). The germline V gene encodes CDR1 KGHDR and CDR2 SFDVKD. There are 12 residues in the CDR3. The germline V and J ends were trimmed by 10 bases and 9 bases, with 15 bases remaining between them. The CDR3 bases are TGTGCCACTCAGGCGGGGTCGAGCATTCAGTACTTC. Protein product: CATQAGSSIQYF.

The rearrangement uses TRBV5-4 and TRBJ2-7; TRBD1 agrees at 9 bases. Trimming removed 0 bases from V and 4 bases from J; junction bases left unmatched: 8. Germline assignment: CDR1 SGHNT and CDR2 YYREEE (reference sequence). The CDR3 has 16 residues. Here the CDR3 reads CASSLAGQGGRYEQYF. The CDR3 DNA reads TGTGCCAGCAGCTTGGCGGGACAGGGAGGTCGGTACGAGCAGTACTTC.